The clone carrying this TCR beta chain was recorded only once. Its antigen is unknown. This specimen belongs to a study of regulatory and conventional T cells in RAG deficiency. The sorted conventional CD4+ T cells were CD25-low and CD127-high, with genomic DNA sequenced. The data were produced by immunoSEQ multiplex PCR, yet TCRdb's version contains in-frame clones alone and is incomplete. The sample shows more than 40,000 clones, around 90% of them seen only once. CDR1 and CDR2 from the germline V gene are MNHNY and SVGAGI (reference sequence). Between the trimmed V and J ends, which lost 10 bases and 0 bases, there was a span of 13 bases. This CDR3 is built from 14 residues. Study-wide findings and caveats: In Omenn syndrome, Treg and Tconv repertoires overlapped >75%. Control T-cell subsets had markedly higher Shannon entropy and lower Simpson indices than RAG-deficient patients.

These data also formed part of another study, on regulatory T cells. According to that study: The PCR used 52 TRBV and 13 TRBJ primers.

Sequenced input: CD4+ effector T cells sorted from blood. The J gene is TRBJ1-5, the V gene TRBV6-6; no reliable D call. The receptor was isolated from a human donor in good health. The CDR3 protein is CATSNSNSNQPQHF. The CDR3 region has the DNA TGTGCCACATCTAACAGTAATAGCAATCAGCCCCAGCATTTT.